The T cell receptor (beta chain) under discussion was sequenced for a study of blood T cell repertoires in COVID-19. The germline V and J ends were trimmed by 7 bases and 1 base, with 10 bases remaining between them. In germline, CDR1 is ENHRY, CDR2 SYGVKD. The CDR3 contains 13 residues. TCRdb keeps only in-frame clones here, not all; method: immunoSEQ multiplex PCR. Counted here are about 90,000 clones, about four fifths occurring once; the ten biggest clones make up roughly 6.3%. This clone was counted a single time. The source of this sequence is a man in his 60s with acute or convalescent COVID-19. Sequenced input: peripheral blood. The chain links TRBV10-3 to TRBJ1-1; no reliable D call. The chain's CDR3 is CAITWSGNTEAFF. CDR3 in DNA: TGTGCCATCACTTGGTCGGGGAACACTGAAGCTTTCTTT.